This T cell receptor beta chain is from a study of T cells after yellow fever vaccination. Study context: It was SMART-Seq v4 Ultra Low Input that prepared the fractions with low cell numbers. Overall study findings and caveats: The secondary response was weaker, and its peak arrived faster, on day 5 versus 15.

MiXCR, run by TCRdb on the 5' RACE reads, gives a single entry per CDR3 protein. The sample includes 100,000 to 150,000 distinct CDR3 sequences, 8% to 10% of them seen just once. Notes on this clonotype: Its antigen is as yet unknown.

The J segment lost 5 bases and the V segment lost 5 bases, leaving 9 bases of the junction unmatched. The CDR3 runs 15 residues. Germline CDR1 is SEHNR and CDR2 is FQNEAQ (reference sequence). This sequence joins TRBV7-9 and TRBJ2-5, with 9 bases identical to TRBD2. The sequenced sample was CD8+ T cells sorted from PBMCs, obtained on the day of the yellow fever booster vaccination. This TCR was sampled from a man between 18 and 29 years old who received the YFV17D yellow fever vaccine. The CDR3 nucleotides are TGTGCCAGCAGCCAACCGCGGGGGGGCGACGAGACCCAGTACTTC. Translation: CASSQPRGGDETQYF.